What follows are 10 T cell receptor beta chains derived from one specimen sequenced in a study of blood T cell repertoires in COVID-19. Produced via immunoSEQ multiplex PCR; TCRdb's table is partial and in-frame only. The table shows around 40,000 clones, with approximately 84% occurring only once. Sample: peripheral blood. Receptors originate from a human donor in a cohort sampled during active COVID-19.

The V call is TRBV5-4, the J call TRBJ2-1; TRBD1 matches 10 bases. Germline CDR1 SGHNT, CDR2 YYREEE (reference sequence). Trimming at V came to 5 bases and at J to 7 bases, leaving 9 bases not matched to a gene. The CDR3 has 15 residues. This CDR3 reads CASRPDRGLVNEQFF. CDR3 bases: TGTGCCAGCAGACCTGACAGGGGGCTTGTGAATGAGCAGTTCTTC.

The chain carries TRBV7-7 and TRBJ2-7; perhaps TRBD1 as D (5 bases). The length of the CDR3 is 14 residues. Trimming cost V 1 base and J 7 bases, with 14 bases left between them. CDR1 is SSHAT, CDR2 FNYEAQ, per germline (reference sequence). Written as DNA, the CDR3 is TGTGCCAGCAGCTTAGGTCTCAGGGTGGGTGAGCAGTACTTC. It is translated as CASSLGLRVGEQYF.

This clone has only one observation. The genes are TRBV3-1 (or the pseudogene TRBV3-2) and TRBJ2-5; 8 bases are shared with TRBD1. V lost 0 bases and J lost 5; bases outside the gene matches: 11. In germline, CDR1 is LGHDT, CDR2 YNNKEL (reference sequence). The CDR3 consists of 17 residues. CDR3 sequence: CASSQESTGGREETQYF. CDR3 in DNA: TGTGCCAGCAGCCAAGAATCCACAGGGGGACGGGAGGAGACCCAGTACTTC.

Here the CDR3 DNA reads TGCGCCAGCAGGCCTACTAGCGGGGGAAAATACGAGCAGTACTTC. Its protein is CASRPTSGGKYEQYF. The chain combines TRBV5-1 with TRBJ2-7; TRBD2 matches 11 bases. CDR1 SGHRS and CDR2 YFSETQ come from the germline V gene. The CDR3 extends over 15 amino acids. V trimming: 5 bases; J trimming: 4 bases; junction bases outside the gene matches: 8.

The chain couples TRBV5-1 to TRBJ2-5; 12 positions match TRBD2. Germline-derived CDR1 and CDR2 are SGHRS and YFSETQ. This CDR3 is built from 16 residues. V dropped 4 bases and J dropped 1; count of bases not matched to a gene: 5. The CDR3 DNA sequence: TGCGCCAGCAGCAACCCTAGCGGGGGGGCCCAAGAGACCCAGTACTTC. Its translation is CASSNPSGGAQETQYF.

The CDR3 is CASSSTLGLVVVQYF. Written as DNA, the CDR3 is TGTGCCAGCAGCTCCACCCTAGGACTAGTTGTCGTGCAGTACTTC. The chain recombines TRBV5-5 with TRBJ2-7, with TRBD2 matching over 7 bases. The CDR3 length is 15 residues. The J segment lost 9 bases and the V segment lost 3 bases, leaving 15 bases of the junction unmatched. The germline V gene has CDR1 SGHKS and CDR2 YYEKEE (reference sequence).

This chain uses TRBV12-3 or TRBV12-4 with TRBJ2-7; TRBD2 aligns across 7 bases. V shed 7 bases and J 4 bases; nucleotides not matched to a gene: 7. This CDR3 is built from 13 residues. The CDR3 bases are TGTGCCAGCACCGCGGGACTAAATTACGAGCAGTACTTC. Encoded protein: CASTAGLNYEQYF.

The chain couples TRBV10-1 to TRBJ2-5; 9 nucleotides align to TRBD1. The CDR3 consists of 15 residues. Germline values: CDR1 WNHNN, CDR2 SYGVQD (reference sequence). The V gene end was trimmed by 3 bases and the J gene end by 4 bases; junction bases not matched to a gene: 6. CDR3: CASSEGTGGLETQYF. CDR3 DNA: TGCGCCAGCAGTGAAGGCACAGGGGGCTTAGAGACCCAGTACTTC.

The chain is built from TRBV2 and TRBJ1-5; D unclear. The CDR3 is made up of 15 amino acids. The V gene's germline CDR1 is SNHLY and CDR2 FYNNEI. V was cut by 1 base and J by 6 bases, with 13 bases left in between. Written as DNA, the CDR3 is TGTGCCAGCAGTGAAGGGCTCCCCCGGGGTCAGCCCCAGCATTTT. Translating gives CASSEGLPRGQPQHF.

Only a few counts were recorded for this clone. The chain couples TRBV7-9 to TRBJ1-1, with D possibly TRBD1 on 5 matching bases. V lost 10 bases to trimming and J lost 0 bases, with 9 bases between them. The CDR3 runs 12 residues. In germline, CDR1 is SEHNR, CDR2 FQNEAQ (reference sequence). The DNA of the CDR3 is TGTGCCACCGACAGCATGAACACTGAAGCTTTCTTT. Translated: CATDSMNTEAFF.